The rows below give T cell receptor beta chains drawn from one sample of a study of T cells in Graves' hyperthyroidism and ophthalmopathy. MiXCR was run by TCRdb on the multiplex PCR reads, yielding one entry per CDR3 protein. The sample consists of hundreds of thousands of distinct CDR3 sequences, 11% to 15% of them appearing once. The sample taken for sequencing was blood. These receptors all stem from a woman between 18 and 29 years old with Graves' hyperthyroidism. The CDR3 runs from the conserved cysteine through the conserved F or W. A D gene is named only where the DNA matches it firmly. Not every row has a clone size; where given, it reads once, few, many or a size class.

j_call | d_call | v_call | clone_size | cdr3_nt | cdr3_aa
TRBJ1-5 | . | TRBV12-3/TRBV12-4 | many | TGTGCCAGTTCGGCGGGTGGGGCCCCAACGGGCAATCAGCCCCAGCATTTT | CASSAGGAPTGNQPQHF
TRBJ2-7 | . | TRBV2 | few | TGTGCCAGCAGTCAGGACATCTACGAGCAGTACTTC | CASSQDIYEQYF
TRBJ2-1 | TRBD2 | TRBV6-5 | . | TGTGCCAGCGGGTACCCAAAAGGGAGGGCGAGAAATGAGCAGTTCTTC | CASGYPKGRARNEQFF
TRBJ2-1 | . | TRBV7-9 | many | TGTGCCAGCAGCTCCCCCGTGGGCACCTACAATGAGCAGTTCTTC | CASSSPVGTYNEQFF
TRBJ2-1 | . | TRBV28 | few | TGTGCCAGCAGTTCGCCCCGAATCCATGAGCAGTTCTTC | CASSSPRIHEQFF
TRBJ2-4 | . | TRBV24-1 | . | TGTGCCACCAGTGAACCCCAGGTCGGCGAGGGCAAAAACATTCAGTACTTC | CATSEPQVGEGKNIQYF
TRBJ1-2 | TRBD1 | TRBV9 | . | TGTGCCAGCAGCGTAGGTGGGACAGCTTATGGCTACACCTTC | CASSVGGTAYGYTF
TRBJ2-3 | TRBD2 | TRBV12-3/TRBV12-4 | many | TGTGCCAGCAGCGGGACTAGCGGGAAGGATACGCAGTATTTT | CASSGTSGKDTQYF
TRBJ1-4 | . | TRBV27 | many | TGTGCCAGCAGTATTACAGGGCGGGCTAATGAAAAACTGTTTTTT | CASSITGRANEKLFF
TRBJ2-1 | TRBD2 | TRBV30 | many | TGTGCCTGGAGTGTACCGACTAGCGCGATCTACAATGAGCAGTTCTTC | CAWSVPTSAIYNEQFF
TRBJ2-1 | . | TRBV30 | many | TGTGCCTTTCGGGCAGGGGGGCGGTATGAGCAGTTCTTC | CAFRAGGRYEQFF
TRBJ2-3 | TRBD1 | TRBV5-8 | few | TGTGCCAGCAGCAAAGGACAGGGGTTTGGAAGCACAGATACGCAGTATTTT | CASSKGQGFGSTDTQYF
TRBJ2-5 | TRBD2 | TRBV20-1 | . | TGCAGTGCTAGAATGCCAGCGGGAGGGCAGAAGACCCAGTACTTC | CSARMPAGGQKTQYF